The 10 T cell receptor beta chains reported below all come from one sample, sequenced in a study of a mutant IDH1 vaccine in newly diagnosed glioma. Profiled with immunoSEQ multiplex PCR; TCRdb holds only in-frame clones, not every one. The sample has under 13,000 clones, about 91% seen once; the top ten hold approximately 5.2%. These receptors' antigens are unknown. The time point denotes: week 23, last vaccination. Every vaccination contained 300 ug of the mutant IDH1 20-mer peptide and was paired with topical imiquimod. This sample comprised PBMCs, obtained from a glioma patient whose treatment included an IDH1 peptide vaccine. Receptors originate from a woman in her forties with glioma. Some clones in this sample may be carry-over from other donors' samples.

This clone has only a few counts. The chain uses TRBV7-9 and TRBJ2-3; tentatively, D is TRBD2 (6 bases). This CDR3 comprises 14 residues. Trimming took off 2 bases at V and 4 bases at J, with 10 bases between the two ends. CDR1 is SEHNR and CDR2 is FQNEAQ in the germline V gene (reference sequence). In DNA, the CDR3 is TGTGCCAGCAGCTTACCGGGAGAACCAGATACGCAGTATTTT. Amino acids: CASSLPGEPDTQYF.

In this sample, this clone turned up a few times. The V and J genes are TRBV14 and TRBJ1-1; D gene uncertain. The CDR3 runs 12 residues. The ends were cut back, 4 bases at V and 7 bases at J, with 10 bases in the middle. Germline V gene data show CDR1 as SGHDN and CDR2 as FVKESK. In nucleotides, the CDR3 is TGTGCCAGCAGCCGGAGGGCTGGTGAAGCTTTCTTT. It specifies CASSRRAGEAFF.

This clone was observed a handful of times. This rearrangement joins TRBV27 to TRBJ1-6; D is uncertain. Between the trimmed V and J ends, which lost 8 bases and 6 bases, there was a span of 17 bases. Germline-derived CDR1 and CDR2 are MNHEY and SMNVEV (reference sequence). CDR3 length equals 15 residues. The CDR3 sequence is CASSSRRSLNSPLHF. In DNA form, the CDR3 reads TGTGCCAGCTCCTCTCGAAGGTCGCTTAATTCACCCCTCCACTTT.

The chain is built from TRBV12-5 and TRBJ1-1; 9 nucleotides agree with TRBD1. This CDR3 has 15 residues. V was clipped by 5 bases and J by 7 bases; unmatched bases: 11. Germline CDR1 LGHNT, CDR2 FRNRAP. This chain's CDR3 is CASGLGQGNVVEAFF. The CDR3 DNA reads TGTGCTAGTGGTCTCGGACAGGGGAATGTGGTTGAAGCTTTCTTT. Complete variable domain (other parts from reference TRBV12-5 and TRBJ1-1): DARVTQTPRHKVTEMGQEVTMRCQPILGHNTVFWYRQTMMQGLELLAYFRNRAPLDDSGMPKDRFSAEMPDATLATLKIQPSEPRDSAVYFCASGLGQGNVVEAFFGQGTRLTVV.

Remarks on this clone: One end of the junction does not line up with germline, which may come from a read error. The rearrangement joins TRBV15 to TRBJ1-1; 7 positions agree with TRBD1. The CDR3 extends over 16 amino acids. CDR1 LNHNV and CDR2 YYDKDF come from the germline V gene (reference sequence). The CDR3 is CATSRPRTGGDTEASF. CDR3 DNA: TGTGCCACCAGCAGACCGAGGACAGGCGGAGACACTGAAGCTTCCTTT.

V gene TRBV21-1 combines with J gene TRBJ2-3; TRBD1, as called in the table, went unchecked against the DNA. TRBV21-1 is a documented pseudogene. This CDR3 comprises 15 residues. CDR3 DNA: TGTGCCAGCAGCAAGGACAGAAATTACACAGATACGCAGTATTTT. This sequence encodes CASSKDRNYTDTQYF.

The J gene is TRBJ2-7, the V gene TRBV5-1; D gene uncertain. Germline values: CDR1 SGHRS, CDR2 YFSETQ. The V end was cut by 2 bases, the J end by 4 bases, with 19 bases between. This CDR3 comprises 16 residues. The CDR3 loop reads CASSLRSTLGIYEQYF. DNA for the CDR3: TGCGCCAGCAGCTTAAGGTCGACCCTCGGAATATACGAGCAGTACTTC.

V usage is TRBV6-1 and J usage is TRBJ2-3, with 8 bases identical to TRBD1. V dropped 6 bases and J dropped 3; count of bases not matched to a gene: 8. The CDR3 length is 15 residues. Germline CDR1 and CDR2: MNHNS and SASEGT. The CDR3, as DNA: TGTGCCAGCAGCGGACAGGGCAGTGGGACAGATACGCAGTATTTT. This encodes CASSGQGSGTDTQYF.

This chain joins TRBV27 and TRBJ1-4; D is perhaps TRBD1 (5 bases). Trimming pared 6 bases from V and 4 bases from J, leaving 9 bases between. The CDR3 length is 13 residues. The germline V gene encodes CDR1 MNHEY and CDR2 SMNVEV (reference sequence). This chain's CDR3 is CASRGQGNEKLFF. CDR3 bases: TGTGCCAGCAGGGGGCAGGGTAATGAAAAACTGTTTTTT.

This clone was counted once. This chain uses TRBV28 with TRBJ1-1, with D possibly TRBD1 on 6 matching bases. CDR3 length: 14 amino acids. V gave up 5 bases and J gave up 2 bases, with 12 bases separating them. CDR1 is MDHEN, CDR2 SYDVKM, per germline. For the CDR3, the DNA is TGTGCCAGCAGTCGTCCACAGGGCAACACTGAAGCTTTCTTT. This translates into CASSRPQGNTEAFF.